This section outlines one T cell receptor (beta chain) sequence together with its context. The antigen remains unidentified. TCRdb's table, derived via immunoSEQ multiplex PCR, lists solely in-frame clones and lacks some. Of some 30,000 clones listed, just under 85% are singletons. Germline V gene lookup returns CDR1 MNHEY and CDR2 SVGAGI. Trimming shortened V by 5 bases and J by 7 bases, and 21 bases separated the two germline ends. This CDR3 region has 15 residues. All CD4+ cells other than CD45RA+CCR7+CD95- naive cells were sorted as memory, over 95% pure. These data belong to a study of human CD4 T cells and Enterobacteriaceae. Study-level results: Specific clonotypes appeared less expanded ex vivo than cross-reactive ones.

This chain joins TRBV6-5 and TRBJ2-7; D is unresolved. Sample: memory CD4+ T cells from blood. This clonotype was obtained from a human donor in good health. The CDR3 DNA sequence: TGTGCCAGCAGTGGTGCGGTGGCGCTCCCTAAGGAGCAGTACTTC. Its translation is CASSGAVALPKEQYF.